This T cell receptor beta chain was sequenced during a study of blood T cell repertoires in COVID-19. This CDR3 has 14 residues. V was pared by 5 bases and J by 2 bases, with 3 bases of the junction left unmatched. CDR1 is SGHNT, CDR2 YENEEA, per germline. This clone was counted a single time. The data were produced by immunoSEQ multiplex PCR, yet TCRdb's version contains in-frame clones alone and is incomplete. The data show approximately 200,000 clones, approximately 88% seen once. The sample comprised PBMCs or T cells enriched from blood (not recorded which). The receptor was derived from a man younger than 35 with acute COVID-19. This chain connects TRBV11-3 to TRBJ1-1, with TRBD1 identical over 9 bases. The CDR3 DNA is TGTGCCAGCAGCCGGGACAGGGCTAACACTGAAGCTTTCTTT. It is translated as CASSRDRANTEAFF. Together with reference TRBV11-3 and TRBJ1-1, the CDR3 gives the full variable domain: EAGVVQSPRYKIIEKKQPVAFWCNPISGHNTLYWYLQNLGQGPELLIRYENEEAVDDSQLPKDRFSAERLKGVDSTLKIQPAELGDSAVYLCASSRDRANTEAFFGQGTRLTVV.